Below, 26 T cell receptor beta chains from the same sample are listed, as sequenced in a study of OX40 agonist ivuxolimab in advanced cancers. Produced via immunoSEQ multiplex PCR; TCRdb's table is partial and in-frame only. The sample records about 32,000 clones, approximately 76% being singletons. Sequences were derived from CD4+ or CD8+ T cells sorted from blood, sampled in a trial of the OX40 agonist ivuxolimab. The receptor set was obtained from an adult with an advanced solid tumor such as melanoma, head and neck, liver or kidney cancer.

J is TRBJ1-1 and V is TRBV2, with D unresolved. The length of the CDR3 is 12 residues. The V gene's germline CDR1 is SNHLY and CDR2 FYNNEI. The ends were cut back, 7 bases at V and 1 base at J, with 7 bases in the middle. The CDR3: CASTGQNTEAFF. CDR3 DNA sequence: TGTGCCAGCACAGGTCAGAACACTGAAGCTTTCTTT.

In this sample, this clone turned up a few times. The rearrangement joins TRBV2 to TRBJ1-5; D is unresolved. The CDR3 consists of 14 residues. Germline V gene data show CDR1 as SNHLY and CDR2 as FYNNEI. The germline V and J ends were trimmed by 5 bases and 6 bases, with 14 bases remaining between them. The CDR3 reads CASSPEGVGQPQHF. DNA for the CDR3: TGTGCCAGCAGTCCTGAAGGAGTGGGTCAGCCCCAGCATTTT. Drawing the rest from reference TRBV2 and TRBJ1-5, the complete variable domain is EPEVTQTPSHQVTQMGQEVILRCVPISNHLYFYWYRQILGQKVEFLVSFYNNEISEKSEIFDDQFSVERPDGSNFTLKIRSTKLEDSAMYFCASSPEGVGQPQHFGDGTRLSIL.

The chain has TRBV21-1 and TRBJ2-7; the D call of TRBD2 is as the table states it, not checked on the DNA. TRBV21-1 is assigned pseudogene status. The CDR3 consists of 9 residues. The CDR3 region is CAKSGRLRF. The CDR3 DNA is TGTGCCAAATCAGGGAGGCTGCGATTC.

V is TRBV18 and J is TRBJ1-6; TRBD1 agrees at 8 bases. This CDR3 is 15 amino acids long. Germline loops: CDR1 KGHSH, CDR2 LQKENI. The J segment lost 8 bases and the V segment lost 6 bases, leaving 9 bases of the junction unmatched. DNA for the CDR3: TGTGCCAGCTCTCGGTATGAACAGGGGGATTCACCCCTCCACTTT. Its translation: CASSRYEQGDSPLHF.

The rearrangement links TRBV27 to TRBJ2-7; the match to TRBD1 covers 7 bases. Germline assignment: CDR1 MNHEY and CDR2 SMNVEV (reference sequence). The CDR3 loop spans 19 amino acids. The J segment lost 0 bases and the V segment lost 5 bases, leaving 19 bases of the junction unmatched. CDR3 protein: CASSRKGGANPTSSYEQYF. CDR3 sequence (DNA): TGTGCCAGCAGTCGAAAAGGGGGCGCGAACCCAACCAGCTCCTACGAGCAGTACTTC.

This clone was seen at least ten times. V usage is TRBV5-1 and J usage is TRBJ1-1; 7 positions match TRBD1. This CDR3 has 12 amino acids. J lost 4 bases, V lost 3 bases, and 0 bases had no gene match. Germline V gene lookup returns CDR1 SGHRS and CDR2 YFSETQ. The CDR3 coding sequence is TGCGCCAGCAGCTCAGGGGGCACTGAAGCTTTCTTT. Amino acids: CASSSGGTEAFF.

The DNA for the CDR3 is TGTGCCAGCAGCTTCCCTAGCGCGGGGACCCAGTACTTC. It is translated as CASSFPSAGTQYF. V is TRBV7-9 and J is TRBJ2-5, with D perhaps TRBD2 (6 bases). CDR3 size: 13 residues. The V end was cut by 3 bases, the J end by 7 bases, with 12 bases between. From germline, CDR1 is SEHNR and CDR2 FQNEAQ (reference sequence).

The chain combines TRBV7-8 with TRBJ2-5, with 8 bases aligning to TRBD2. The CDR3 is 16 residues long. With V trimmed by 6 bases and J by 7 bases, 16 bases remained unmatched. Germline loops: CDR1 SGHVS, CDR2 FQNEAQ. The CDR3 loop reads CASSPIGLATLATQYF. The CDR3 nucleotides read TGTGCCAGCAGTCCGATCGGACTAGCCACACTCGCGACCCAGTACTTC.

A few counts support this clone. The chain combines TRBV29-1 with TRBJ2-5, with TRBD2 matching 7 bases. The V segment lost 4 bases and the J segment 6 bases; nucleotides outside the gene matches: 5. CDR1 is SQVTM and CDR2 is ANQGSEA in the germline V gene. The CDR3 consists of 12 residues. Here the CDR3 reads CSVAGGRKTQYF. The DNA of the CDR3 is TGCAGCGTTGCGGGGGGTAGGAAGACCCAGTACTTC.

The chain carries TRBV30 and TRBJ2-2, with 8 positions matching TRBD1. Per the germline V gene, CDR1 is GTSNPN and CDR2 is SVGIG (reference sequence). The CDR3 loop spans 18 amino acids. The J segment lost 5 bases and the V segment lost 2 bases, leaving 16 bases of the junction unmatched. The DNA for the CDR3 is TGTGCCTGGAGTTTTAGGCAGGGGGCACGTAAGCGGACCGGGGAGCTGTTTTTT. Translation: CAWSFRQGARKRTGELFF.

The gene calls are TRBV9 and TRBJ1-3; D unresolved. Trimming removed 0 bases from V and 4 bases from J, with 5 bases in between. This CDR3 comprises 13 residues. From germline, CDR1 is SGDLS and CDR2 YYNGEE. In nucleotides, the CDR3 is TGTGCCAGCAGCGTAGGCTGGGGAAACACCATATATTTT. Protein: CASSVGWGNTIYF.

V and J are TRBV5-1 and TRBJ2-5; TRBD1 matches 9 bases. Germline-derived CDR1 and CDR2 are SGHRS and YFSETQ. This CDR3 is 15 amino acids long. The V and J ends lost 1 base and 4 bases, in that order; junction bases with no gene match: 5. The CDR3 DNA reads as TGCGCCAGCAGCTTGCACAGGGGGCGAGGAGAGACCCAGTACTTC. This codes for CASSLHRGRGETQYF.

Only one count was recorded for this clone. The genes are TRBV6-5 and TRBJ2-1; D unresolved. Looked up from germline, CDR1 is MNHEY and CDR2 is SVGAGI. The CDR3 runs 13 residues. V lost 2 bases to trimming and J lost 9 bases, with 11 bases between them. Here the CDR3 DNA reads TGTGCCAGCAGTTACAGGGCCCTGGGTGAGCAGTTCTTC. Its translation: CASSYRALGEQFF.

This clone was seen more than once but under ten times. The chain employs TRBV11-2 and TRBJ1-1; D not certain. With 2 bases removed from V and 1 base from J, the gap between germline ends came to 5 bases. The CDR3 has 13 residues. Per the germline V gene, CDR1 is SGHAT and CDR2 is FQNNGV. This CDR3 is CASSLSRNTEAFF. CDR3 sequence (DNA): TGTGCCAGCAGCTTATCACGGAACACTGAAGCTTTCTTT.

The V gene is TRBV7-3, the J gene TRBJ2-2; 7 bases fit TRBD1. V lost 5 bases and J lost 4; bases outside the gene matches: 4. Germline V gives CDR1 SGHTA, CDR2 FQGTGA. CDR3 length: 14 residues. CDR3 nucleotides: TGTGCCAGCAGCCCCGGGACAGCCACCGGGGAGCTGTTTTTT. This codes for CASSPGTATGELFF.

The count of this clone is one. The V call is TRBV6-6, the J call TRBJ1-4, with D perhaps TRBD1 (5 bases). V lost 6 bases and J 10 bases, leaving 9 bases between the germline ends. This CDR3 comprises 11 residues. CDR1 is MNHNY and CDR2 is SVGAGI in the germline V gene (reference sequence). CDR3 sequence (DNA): TGTGCCAGCAGCGGCGGGGCAAAACTGTTTTTT. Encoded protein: CASSGGAKLFF.

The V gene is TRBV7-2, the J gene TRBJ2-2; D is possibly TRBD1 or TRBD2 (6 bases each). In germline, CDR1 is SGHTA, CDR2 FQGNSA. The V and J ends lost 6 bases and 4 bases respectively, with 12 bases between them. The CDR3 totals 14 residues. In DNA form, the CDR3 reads TGTGCCAGCAGTGAACGGGGGCGCACCGGGGAGCTGTTTTTT. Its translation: CASSERGRTGELFF. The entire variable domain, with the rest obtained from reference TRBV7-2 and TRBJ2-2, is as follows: GAGVSQSPSNKVTEKGKDVELRCDPISGHTALYWYRQSLGQGLEFLIYFQGNSAPDKSGLPSDRFSAERTGGSVSTLTIQRTQQEDSAVYLCASSERGRTGELFFGEGSRLTVL.

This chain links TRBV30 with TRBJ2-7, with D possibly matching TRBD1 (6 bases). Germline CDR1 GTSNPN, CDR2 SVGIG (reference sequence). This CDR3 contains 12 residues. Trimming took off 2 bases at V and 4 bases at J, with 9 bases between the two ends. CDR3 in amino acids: CAWSITGYEQYF. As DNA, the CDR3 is TGTGCCTGGAGTATCACAGGGTACGAGCAGTACTTC.

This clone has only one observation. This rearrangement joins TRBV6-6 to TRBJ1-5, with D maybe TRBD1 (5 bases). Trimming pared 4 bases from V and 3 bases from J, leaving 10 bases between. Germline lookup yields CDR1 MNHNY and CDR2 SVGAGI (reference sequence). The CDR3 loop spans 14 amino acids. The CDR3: CASSSRQPNQPQHF. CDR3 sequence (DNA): TGTGCCAGCAGTTCCAGACAGCCCAATCAGCCCCAGCATTTT.

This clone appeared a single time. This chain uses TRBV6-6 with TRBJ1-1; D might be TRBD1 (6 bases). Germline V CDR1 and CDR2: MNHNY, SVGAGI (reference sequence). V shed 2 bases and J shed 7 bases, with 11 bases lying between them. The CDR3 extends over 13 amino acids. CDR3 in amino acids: CASSYNRDNEAFF. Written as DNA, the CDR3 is TGTGCCAGCAGTTACAACCGGGACAATGAAGCTTTCTTT.

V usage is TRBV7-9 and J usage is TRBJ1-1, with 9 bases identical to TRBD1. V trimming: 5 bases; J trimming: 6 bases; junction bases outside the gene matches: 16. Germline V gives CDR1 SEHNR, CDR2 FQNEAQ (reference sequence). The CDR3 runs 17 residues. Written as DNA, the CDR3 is TGTGCCAGCAGCAATATTGAGGAATGGACAGGGGAGGCTGAAGCTTTCTTT. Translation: CASSNIEEWTGEAEAFF.

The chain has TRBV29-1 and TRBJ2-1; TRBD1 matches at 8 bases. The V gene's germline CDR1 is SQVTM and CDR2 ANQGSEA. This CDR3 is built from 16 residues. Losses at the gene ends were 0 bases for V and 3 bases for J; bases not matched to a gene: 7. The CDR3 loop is CSVEDPGTGIYNEQFF. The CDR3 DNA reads TGCAGCGTTGAAGACCCCGGGACAGGAATCTACAATGAGCAGTTCTTC.

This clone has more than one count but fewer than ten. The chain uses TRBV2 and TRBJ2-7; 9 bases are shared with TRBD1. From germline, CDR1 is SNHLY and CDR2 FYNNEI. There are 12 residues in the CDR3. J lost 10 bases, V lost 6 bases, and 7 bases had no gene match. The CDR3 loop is CASSTDRGGQYF. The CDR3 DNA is TGTGCCAGCAGCACGGACAGGGGAGGCCAGTACTTC.

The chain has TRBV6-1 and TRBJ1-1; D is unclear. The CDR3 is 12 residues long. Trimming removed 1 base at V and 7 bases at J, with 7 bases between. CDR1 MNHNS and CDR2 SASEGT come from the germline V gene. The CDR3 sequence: CASSEGTLEAFF. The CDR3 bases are TGTGCCAGCAGTGAAGGGACTCTTGAAGCTTTCTTT.

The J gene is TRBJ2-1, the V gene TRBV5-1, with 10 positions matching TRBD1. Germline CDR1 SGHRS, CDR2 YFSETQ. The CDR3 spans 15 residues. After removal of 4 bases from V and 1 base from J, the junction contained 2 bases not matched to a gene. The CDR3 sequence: CASSGGQGSYNEQFF. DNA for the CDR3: TGCGCCAGCAGCGGGGGACAGGGGTCCTACAATGAGCAGTTCTTC.

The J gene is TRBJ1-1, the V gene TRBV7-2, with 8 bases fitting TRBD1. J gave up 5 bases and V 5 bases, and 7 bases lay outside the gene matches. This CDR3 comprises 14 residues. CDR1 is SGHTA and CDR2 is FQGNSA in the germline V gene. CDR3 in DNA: TGTGCCAGCAGCCTGCAGAGACAGGGGACTGAAGCTTTCTTT. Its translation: CASSLQRQGTEAFF.